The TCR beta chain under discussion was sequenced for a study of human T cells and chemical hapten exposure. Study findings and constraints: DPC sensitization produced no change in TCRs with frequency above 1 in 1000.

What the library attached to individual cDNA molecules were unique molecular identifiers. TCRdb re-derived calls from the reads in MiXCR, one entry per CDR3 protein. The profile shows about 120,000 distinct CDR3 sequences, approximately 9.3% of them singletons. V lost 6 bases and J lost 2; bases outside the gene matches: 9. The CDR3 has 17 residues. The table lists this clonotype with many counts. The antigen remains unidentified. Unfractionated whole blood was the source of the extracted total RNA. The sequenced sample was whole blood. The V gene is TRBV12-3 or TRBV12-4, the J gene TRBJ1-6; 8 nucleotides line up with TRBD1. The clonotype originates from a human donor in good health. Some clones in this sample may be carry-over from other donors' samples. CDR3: CASSSADRGPYNSPLHF. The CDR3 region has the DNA TGTGCCAGCAGCAGCGCCGACAGGGGCCCCTATAATTCACCCCTCCACTTT.